One and the same sample provided the 30 T cell receptor beta chains below, sequenced in a study of tumor and adjacent non-tumor tissue in lung cancer. TCRbeta libraries were built with three rounds of nested PCR, modified from ARM-PCR. TCRdb fed the multiplex PCR reads into MiXCR, producing one record per CDR3 protein. The data show some 47,000 distinct CDR3 sequences, roughly two thirds seen once. RNA was extracted from bulk tissue without any cell sorting. More than 3 cm separated this lung sample from the edge of the tumor. What was sequenced was distant non-tumor lung tissue. The origin of the receptors is a middle-aged woman with non-small cell lung cancer.

On this clonotype: The junction differs from germline at one of its ends, possibly a read error. CDR3 coding DNA: TGTGCCAGCAGCCCAGACACCATTAGCAATGAGCCCCAACATTTT. Its protein is CASSPDTISNEPQHF. The chain joins TRBV28 to TRBJ1-5; D unclear. CDR1 and CDR2 from the germline V gene are MDHEN and SYDVKM. The CDR3 contains 15 residues.

The gene calls are TRBV11-2 and TRBJ2-1; perhaps D is TRBD1 or TRBD2 (6 bases each). This CDR3 has 15 residues. Germline V gene sequence: CDR1 SGHAT, CDR2 FQNNGV. V lost 8 bases and J lost 3, with 17 bases in between. CDR3 nucleotide sequence: TGTGCCAGCGGCGTAGCGGAGGGGGGCTACAATGAGCAGTTCTTC. This encodes CASGVAEGGYNEQFF.

Comment on this clonotype: At one end, the junction sequence differs from germline, possibly due to a read error. V and J are TRBV29-1 and TRBJ2-2; 7 nucleotides line up with TRBD2. Germline V gene sequence: CDR1 SQVTM, CDR2 ANQGSEA. This CDR3 contains 16 residues. CDR3 residues: CSVEDGLLANTREMFF. Here the CDR3 DNA reads TGCAGCGTTGAAGATGGGTTACTAGCGAACACCCGGGAGATGTTTTTT.

The chain couples TRBV11-2 to TRBJ1-2; no definite D call. The V and J ends lost 0 bases and 5 bases respectively, with 1 base between them. CDR1 SGHAT and CDR2 FQNNGV come from the germline V gene. This CDR3 comprises 11 residues. The CDR3 bases are TGTGCCAGCAGCTTAGATTATGGCTACACCTTC. Residues: CASSLDYGYTF.

Of note for this clonotype: A read error may account for a junction end that differs from germline. CDR3 in amino acids: CASSGGGYGDTEASF. The CDR3 DNA reads TGTGCCAGCAGCGGAGGGGGGTATGGAGACACTGAAGCTTCCTTT. This chain connects TRBV9 to TRBJ1-1; D is possibly TRBD1 (6 bases). Germline assignment: CDR1 SGDLS and CDR2 YYNGEE. This CDR3 has 15 residues.

The rearrangement links TRBV12-3 or TRBV12-4 to TRBJ1-5; 8 nucleotides agree with TRBD1. Losses at the gene ends were 11 bases for V and 5 bases for J; bases not matched to a gene: 8. The CDR3 has 13 amino acids. The CDR3 bases are TGTGCCGGCGGCACGGACAGGGATCAGCCCCAGCATTTT. Its protein product is CAGGTDRDQPQHF.

Only a few counts were recorded for this clonotype. Its ends do not fully match the called genes, so a read error is possible. This chain joins TRBV11-3 and TRBJ2-1; tentative D call: TRBD1 (5 bases). This CDR3 region has 14 residues. Germline CDR1 reads SGHNT; CDR2 reads YENEEA. The chain's CDR3 is CASTLQGSYNVQFF. The CDR3 DNA sequence: TGTGCCAGCACCCTTCAGGGATCCTACAATGTGCAGTTCTTC. Full variable domain (remainder filled in from reference TRBV11-3 and TRBJ2-1): EAGVVQSPRYKIIEKKQPVAFWCNPISGHNTLYWYLQNLGQGPELLIRYENEEAVDDSQLPKDRFSAERLKGVDSTLKIQPAELGDSAVYLCASTLQGSYNVQFFGPGTRLTVL.

A word on this clonotype: At one end the junction does not follow the germline gene, possibly because of a read error. This chain joins TRBV11-2 and TRBJ1-1; the D is unclear. The germline V gene has CDR1 SGHAT and CDR2 FQNNGV. This CDR3 region has 13 residues. The CDR3 DNA reads TGTGCTAGCAGCTTATCCCCGAACACTGGAGCTTTCTTT. Translation: CASSLSPNTGAFF. Together with reference TRBV11-2 and TRBJ1-1, the CDR3 gives the full variable domain: EAGVAQSPRYKIIEKRQSVAFWCNPISGHATLYWYQQILGQGPKLLIQFQNNGVVDDSQLPKDRFSAERLKGVDSTLKIQPAKLEDSAVYLCASSLSPNTGAFFGQGTRLTVV.

As for this clonotype: At one end the junction does not follow the germline gene, possibly because of a read error. The chain combines TRBV7-9 with TRBJ2-1; TRBD1 matches at 8 bases. CDR3 length: 15 residues. The V gene's germline CDR1 is SEHNR and CDR2 FQNEAQ (reference sequence). The CDR3 coding sequence is TGTCCCAGCAGCTTAGGACAGGGTGATCTTTATGAGCGGTTCTTC. Translated, it gives CPSSLGQGDLYERFF. The full variable domain, completed using reference TRBV7-9 and TRBJ2-1, is DTGVSQNPRHKITKRGQNVTFRCDPISEHNRLYWYRQTLGQGPEFLTYFQNEAQLEKSRLLSDRFSAERPKGSFSTLEIQRTEQGDSAMYLCPSSLGQGDLYERFFGPGTRLTVL.

This clonotype was seen many times. The chain links TRBV5-6 to TRBJ2-3, with D perhaps TRBD1 (7 bases). The CDR3 runs 13 residues. Deletions cut 6 bases from V and 4 bases from J, with 12 bases between. Germline CDR1 reads SGHDT; CDR2 reads YYEEEE. The CDR3 nucleotides are TGTGCCAGCATGGAGGGGGCTGCAGATACGCAGTATTTT. Translation gives CASMEGAADTQYF.

Judged by abundance, this clonotype is medium-sized (0.01 to 0.1%). The chain combines TRBV6-5 with TRBJ1-5; D is unclear. V was clipped by 5 bases and J by 0 bases, with 11 bases between them. Germline CDR1 MNHEY, CDR2 SVGAGI. The CDR3 extends over 15 amino acids. The CDR3 DNA reads as TGTGCCAGCAGTCATAACCAATATAGCAATCAGCCCCAGCATTTT. Translated, it gives CASSHNQYSNQPQHF.

As concerns this clonotype: Mismatch with germline at one junction end may stem from a read error. CDR3 coding DNA: TGCGCCAGCAGCTCTTGGGACAGGACAGAAAATGAGCAGTTCTTC. Translated: CASSSWDRTENEQFF. V and J are TRBV11-3 and TRBJ2-1; 8 bases match TRBD1. The CDR3 spans 15 residues. Germline-derived CDR1 and CDR2 are SGHNT and YENEEA. The entire variable domain, with the rest obtained from reference TRBV11-3 and TRBJ2-1, is as follows: EAGVVQSPRYKIIEKKQPVAFWCNPISGHNTLYWYLQNLGQGPELLIRYENEEAVDDSQLPKDRFSAERLKGVDSTLKIQPAELGDSAVYLCASSSWDRTENEQFFGPGTRLTVL.

The chain joins TRBV20-1 to TRBJ2-1, with a tentative D call TRBD2 (6 bases). Germline CDR1 DFQATT, CDR2 SNEGSKA (reference sequence). This CDR3 region has 13 residues. Trimming removed 5 bases at V and 9 bases at J, with 17 bases between. CDR3 sequence: CSAPPGGAGEQFF. The CDR3 DNA reads as TGCAGTGCTCCGCCTGGAGGGGCGGGTGAGCAGTTCTTC.

A note on this clonotype: A read error may account for a junction end that differs from germline. This chain joins TRBV11-2 and TRBJ2-7, with 7 bases fitting TRBD2. The germline CDR1 and CDR2 sequences are SGHAT and FQNNGV. CDR3 size: 15 residues. CDR3 region: CTSSPTRGVPYEQCF. The CDR3 DNA reads as TGTACCAGCAGCCCAACCCGGGGGGTCCCCTACGAGCAGTGCTTC.

This clonotype was counted at least ten times. The CDR3 DNA reads TGTGCCATCAGTGAGTCGCGCCTAGGGGACGTCTATGGCTACACCTTC. Translation: CAISESRLGDVYGYTF. The chain is built from TRBV10-3 and TRBJ1-2, with a possible D match to TRBD1 (5 bases). CDR1 ENHRY and CDR2 SYGVKD come from the germline V gene. The CDR3 contains 16 residues. The V gene lost 0 bases and the J gene lost 4 bases, with 15 bases spanning the gap.

This chain links TRBV5-5 with TRBJ2-7; D gene unclear. Per germline, CDR1 SGHKS and CDR2 YYEKEE (reference sequence). The CDR3 has 14 residues. Trimming stripped 0 bases from V and 6 bases from J, with 13 bases between. CDR3 in amino acids: CASSLASPRSEQYF. The CDR3 bases are TGTGCCAGCAGCTTGGCCTCACCCCGATCCGAGCAGTACTTC.

The chain combines TRBV29-1 with TRBJ2-1; TRBD2 is a possible D gene (6 bases). Germline CDR1 and CDR2: SQVTM and ANQGSEA. Trimming shortened V by 3 bases and J by 0 bases, and 15 bases separated the two germline ends. This CDR3 has 16 residues. The CDR3 protein is CSVEDPRRASYNEQFF. CDR3 in DNA: TGCAGCGTTGAGGATCCCAGGAGGGCCTCCTACAATGAGCAGTTCTTC.

The V call is TRBV19, the J call TRBJ2-2, with a possible D match to TRBD1 (5 bases). CDR1 and CDR2 from the germline V gene are LNHDA and SQIVND (reference sequence). The length of the CDR3 is 16 residues. Trimming took off 10 bases at V and 1 base at J, with 19 bases between the two ends. CDR3 residues: CATISARALNTGELFF. The CDR3 nucleotides are TGTGCCACAATATCGGCCAGGGCTCTGAACACCGGGGAGCTGTTTTTT. Drawing the rest from reference TRBV19 and TRBJ2-2, the complete variable domain is DGGITQSPKYLFRKEGQNVTLSCEQNLNHDAMYWYRQDPGQGLRLIYYSQIVNDFQKGDIAEGYSVSREKKESFPLTVTSAQKNPTAFYLCATISARALNTGELFFGEGSRLTVL.

This clonotype occurred once. The final CDR3 position lacks the conserved phenylalanine or tryptophan, pointing to a likely read error. CDR3 bases: TGTGCCAGCAGCCCTCTAAGCGTGGCAGATAGGCAGTATTCT. Translation: CASSPLSVADRQYS. The chain combines TRBV11-2 with TRBJ2-3; no firm D call. There are 14 residues in the CDR3. CDR1 is SGHAT, CDR2 FQNNGV, per germline.

This clonotype was seen just once. A much larger clone differs by one base, so this may be a read error. J is TRBJ2-2 and V is TRBV7-9; D gene ambiguous. The V gene's germline CDR1 is SEHNR and CDR2 FQNEAQ (reference sequence). The ends were cut back, 1 base at V and 3 bases at J, with 9 bases in the middle. The CDR3 consists of 15 residues. CDR3 bases: TGTGCCAGCAGCTTAGATCCGGGTTACACCGGGGAGCTGTTTTTT. Protein sequence: CASSLDPGYTGELFF.

This clonotype was counted ten times or more. The chain carries TRBV5-6 and TRBJ2-2; 13 bases agree with TRBD2. Germline values: CDR1 SGHDT, CDR2 YYEEEE. V dropped 4 bases and J dropped 5; count of bases not matched to a gene: 8. The CDR3 length is 17 residues. The CDR3 coding sequence is TGTGCCAGCAGCACCGGACTAGCGGGAGTTCGGACCGGGGAGCTGTTTTTT. Protein product: CASSTGLAGVRTGELFF.

Of note for this clonotype: The CDR3 end shows no conserved phenylalanine or tryptophan, and so a read error is likely. The DNA is omitted, as the CDR3 cannot be located on it reliably, and the CDR3 follows TCRdb's listing. The rearrangement links TRBV28 to TRBJ1-6; the table's D call, TRBD1, was not checked against the DNA. The CDR3 is 14 residues long, counting both termini. The germline CDR1 and CDR2 sequences are MDHEN and SYDVKM. The chain's CDR3 is CASTLGLYNSPLPL.

As regards this clonotype: One end of the junction does not line up with germline, which may come from a read error. The V call is TRBV12-3 or TRBV12-4, the J call TRBJ2-2; a possible D gene is TRBD2 (5 bases). This CDR3 is 12 amino acids long. Here the CDR3 reads CASKGNTGERFF. For the CDR3, the DNA is TGTGCCAGCAAGGGAAACACCGGGGAGCGGTTTTTT.

Of note for this clonotype: At one end, the junction sequence differs from germline, possibly due to a read error. The chain couples TRBV6-6 to TRBJ2-1, with D unclear. This CDR3 has 12 residues. Germline V CDR1 and CDR2: MNHNY, SVGAGI (reference sequence). The CDR3 region is CAGSYPLDEQFF. The CDR3 nucleotides are TGTGCCGGCAGCTACCCGTTGGATGAGCAGTTCTTC.

This clonotype has only one observation. The V and J genes are TRBV5-1 and TRBJ2-7, with D perhaps given as TRBD1 or TRBD2 (6 bases each). V shed 4 bases and J shed 13 bases, with 30 bases lying between them. CDR1 is SGHRS and CDR2 is YFSETQ in the germline V gene. CDR3 length: 16 amino acids. CDR3 in DNA: TGCGCCAGCAGCCCCGGACAGACCATACTAGCATACGAGAAATACTTC. Translation: CASSPGQTILAYEKYF.

This clonotype was observed at least ten times. The chain recombines TRBV30 with TRBJ2-5; D is unclear. Germline CDR1 and CDR2: GTSNPN and SVGIG (reference sequence). The CDR3 has 11 amino acids. The ends were cut back, 1 base at V and 2 bases at J, with 2 bases in the middle. The CDR3 region has the DNA TGTGCCTGGAGTGGACAAGAGACCCAGTACTTC. It translates to CAWSGQETQYF.

J is TRBJ2-1 and V is TRBV11-2, with 11 bases matching TRBD2. CDR1 SGHAT and CDR2 FQNNGV come from the germline V gene. The junction had 6 bases not matched to a gene; V was cut back by 5 bases and J by 6 bases. CDR3 length: 15 residues. The CDR3 region has the DNA TGTGCCAGCAGCATAGCGGGGGGGGGATTCAATGAGCAGTTCTTC. This translates into CASSIAGGGFNEQFF.

The genes are TRBV4-1 and TRBJ1-1; possible D gene TRBD1, 5 bases. Trimming cost V 7 bases and J 6 bases, with 21 bases left between them. The germline V gene encodes CDR1 MGHRA and CDR2 YSYEKL. The CDR3 sequence is 15 residues long. The CDR3 bases are TGCGCCAGCAACCCGCCGATTAGGGGAGTTGCTGAAGCTTTCTTT. It translates to CASNPPIRGVAEAFF.

Ten or more counts support this clonotype. The rearrangement joins TRBV28 to TRBJ2-7; no reliable D call. Germline V CDR1 and CDR2: MDHEN, SYDVKM. The V gene lost 10 bases and the J gene lost 4 bases, with 23 bases spanning the gap. The CDR3 is made up of 15 amino acids. CDR3 amino acids: CATETAHGRRYEQYF. In DNA form, the CDR3 reads TGTGCCACTGAGACTGCACACGGACGGCGTTACGAGCAGTACTTC.

This clonotype was seen repeatedly, ten times or more. The chain carries TRBV7-9 and TRBJ1-2, with TRBD1 as a possible D gene (5 bases). CDR3 length: 12 amino acids. Deletions cut 5 bases from V and 4 bases from J, with 8 bases between. The germline V gene has CDR1 SEHNR and CDR2 FQNEAQ (reference sequence). The CDR3 loop is CASSDGAYGYTF. As DNA, the CDR3 is TGTGCCAGCAGCGACGGGGCCTATGGCTACACCTTC. The full variable domain, in which reference TRBV7-9 and TRBJ1-2 provide the parts outside the CDR3, is DTGVSQNPRHKITKRGQNVTFRCDPISEHNRLYWYRQTLGQGPEFLTYFQNEAQLEKSRLLSDRFSAERPKGSFSTLEIQRTEQGDSAMYLCASSDGAYGYTFGSGTRLTVV.